The clone carrying this T cell receptor beta chain was recorded only once. Its matching antigen is unknown. The entry originates in a study of neoadjuvant anti-PD-1 for oral cavity cancer. Study outcomes and limitations: Higher pretreatment blood Treg/Th17 ratios correlated with higher pretreatment blood and lower post-treatment tumor TCRbeta clonality. TCR analyses covered only a few patients per response group.

The CDR3 has 13 amino acids. V lost 4 bases, J lost 4 bases, and 10 bases lay in between. Germline V gives CDR1 SNHLY, CDR2 FYNNEI. Regarding time point: after neoadjuvant nivolumab, at surgical resection. Patients had newly diagnosed, untreated stage II-IVA oral cavity squamous cell carcinoma. No culture or expansion preceded analysis of these blood cells. TCRdb's copy holds only in-frame clones and misses some; the assay was immunoSEQ multiplex PCR. The sample lists about 68,000 clones; around 83% were seen once. The sequencing used PBMCs, collected after nivolumab (anti-PD-1) treatment. This sequence joins TRBV2 and TRBJ1-1; possibly TRBD1 for D (6 bases). This clonotype was sampled from a person aged 40 to 85 with oral cavity squamous cell carcinoma. The CDR3 reads CASSGDISTEAFF. The CDR3 DNA follows: TGTGCCAGCAGTGGGGACATCTCCACTGAAGCTTTCTTT.